These 10 T cell receptor beta chains were sequenced from one sample in a study of CD8+CD57+ T cells in acquired aplastic anemia. Individuals selected for sequencing had exhibited CD8+CD57+ cell expansion on flow cytometry. TCR beta VDJ combinations and CDR3 sequences were profiled from genomic DNA. In TCRdb, the reads were re-called with MiXCR into one record per CDR3 protein. Altogether 200,000 to 250,000 distinct CDR3 sequences are present, under 50% being singletons, with the ten largest covering 20%. The specimen sequenced was sorted CD4+, CD8+, or CD8+CD57+ T cells (not recorded which) from PBMCs. All receptors derive from a human donor with aplastic anemia.

With respect to this clonotype: This may arise from a read error, as a much more abundant clone is one base away. This rearrangement joins TRBV5-1 to TRBJ2-5; 8 bases are a match to TRBD2. V lost 1 base and J lost 11; bases outside the gene matches: 13. The length of the CDR3 is 15 residues. The germline gives CDR1 SGHRS, CDR2 YFSETQ. The CDR3 coding sequence is TGCGCCAGCAGCTTGAGGCGGGGGGACTACAATGAGCAGTACTTC. Translated, it gives CASSLRRGDYNEQYF.

This clonotype was found many times. The V and J genes are TRBV29-1 and TRBJ1-2; TRBD1 matches at 7 bases. Germline V gene data show CDR1 as SQVTM and CDR2 as ANQGSEA. The CDR3 covers 13 residues. V dropped 2 bases and J dropped 5; count of bases not matched to a gene: 5. The CDR3 region has the DNA TGCAGCGTTGAAAAGGGGGCTCGGTATGGCTACACCTTC. It yields the protein CSVEKGARYGYTF.

This clonotype was recorded at least ten times. CDR3 region: CASSLDSGTEKLFF. The CDR3 DNA reads TGTGCCAGCAGCTTAGATTCGGGCACAGAAAAACTGTTTTTT. This chain links TRBV7-2 with TRBJ1-4, with D hard to call. From germline, CDR1 is SGHTA and CDR2 FQGNSA. The CDR3 loop spans 14 amino acids. V lost 1 base to trimming and J lost 8 bases, with 11 bases between them.

This clonotype was seen just once. The chain employs TRBV12-3 or TRBV12-4 and TRBJ1-6; weak D call: TRBD1 (5 bases). V was pared by 4 bases and J by 9 bases, with 10 bases between. The CDR3 spans 13 residues. The CDR3 DNA follows: TGTGCCAGCAGTTGGGGGGGTGGTTCACCCCTCCACTTT. Its protein product is CASSWGGGSPLHF.

The chain recombines TRBV7-3 with TRBJ2-3; the D is unclear. V was clipped by 0 bases and J by 6 bases, with 13 bases between them. Germline values: CDR1 SGHTA, CDR2 FQGTGA. The CDR3 is 15 amino acids. The CDR3: CASSLTLGRSDTQYF. DNA of the CDR3: TGTGCCAGCAGCTTAACGCTTGGTAGGAGTGATACGCAGTATTTT.

This chain joins TRBV10-3 and TRBJ1-2, with 11 nucleotides matching TRBD1. Germline trimming cut 7 bases from V and 6 bases from J; bases unmatched to any gene: 4. CDR1 and CDR2 from the germline V gene are ENHRY and SYGVKD. The CDR3 runs 13 residues. The CDR3 nucleotides are TGTGCCATCACCATGGACAGGGGGCATGGCTACACCTTC. It yields the protein CAITMDRGHGYTF.

V usage is TRBV19 and J usage is TRBJ2-7; D possibly matches TRBD1 or TRBD2 (5 bases each). V was shortened by 4 bases and J by 4 bases, with 14 bases between the two germline ends. CDR1 LNHDA and CDR2 SQIVND come from the germline V gene (reference sequence). This CDR3 comprises 14 residues. The CDR3 bases are TGTGCCAGTAGTAGAGCCGGGGCCAGATACGAGCAGTACTTC. This translates into CASSRAGARYEQYF.

The chain employs TRBV7-9 and TRBJ1-6; D is perhaps TRBD1 (5 bases). V lost 5 bases, J lost 7 bases, and 9 bases lay in between. Germline CDR1 SEHNR, CDR2 FQNEAQ (reference sequence). This CDR3 comprises 13 residues. The CDR3 bases are TGTGCCAGCAGCCAGGGAGGCAATTCACCCCTCCACTTT. Translation gives CASSQGGNSPLHF.

Ten or more counts support this clonotype. V usage is TRBV25-1 and J usage is TRBJ2-5; 7 positions match TRBD2. CDR3 length: 16 residues. J lost 2 bases, V lost 7 bases, and 13 bases had no gene match. CDR1 is MGHDK and CDR2 is SYGVNS in the germline V gene. The CDR3 loop is CASTISGAGEQETQYF. The CDR3 DNA follows: TGTGCCAGCACTATAAGTGGGGCGGGGGAACAAGAGACCCAGTACTTC. Full variable domain (missing parts from reference TRBV25-1 and TRBJ2-5): EADIYQTPRYLVIGTGKKITLECSQTMGHDKMYWYQQDPGMELHLIHYSYGVNSTEKGDLSSESTVSRIRTEHFPLTLESARPSHTSQYLCASTISGAGEQETQYFGPGTRLLVL.

The gene calls are TRBV7-9 and TRBJ2-7, with D possibly being TRBD2 (6 bases). This CDR3 is built from 12 residues. With 8 bases removed from V and 0 bases from J, the gap between germline ends came to 8 bases. Germline lookup yields CDR1 SEHNR and CDR2 FQNEAQ (reference sequence). The CDR3, as DNA: TGTGCCAGCGGGGAGGACTCCTACGAGCAGTACTTC. Protein: CASGEDSYEQYF.